This T cell receptor beta chain was observed in a study of T-cell reconstitution after alpha-beta-depleted transplantation in children. Study outcomes and limitations: Newly made T cells mostly supplied T-cell counts and diversity one year after transplant. About two months after transplant, alpha-beta T cells reportedly came from several hundred expanded graft clones. From surviving recipient T cells and thymic progenitors came the high day-60 TCRbeta diversity observed in some patients.

During its preparation, the TCRbeta library received unique molecular identifiers. Via MiXCR, TCRdb re-called the PCR reads, giving one row per CDR3 protein. The sample includes hundreds of thousands of distinct CDR3 sequences, roughly 13% seen only once; the top ten take around 2.2%. To note about this clonotype: Its antigen is not identified. This may arise from a read error, as a much more abundant clone is one base away. This likely comes from a read error, as the CDR3 has no conserved phenylalanine or tryptophan at its end.

This sequence originates from a male patient younger than 18 who had a stem cell transplant for acute myeloid leukemia, so the T cells may come from the graft donor. Specimen: PBMCs, mostly from graft donor cells, collected 360 days after TCRalphabeta/CD19-depleted stem cell transplant.

The CDR3 protein is CASSRPGLLTDTQYS. The CDR3 DNA reads TGTGCCAGCAGTAGACCGGGACTCCTCACAGATACGCAGTATTCT. The genes are TRBV6-2 or TRBV6-3 and TRBJ2-3; tentatively, D is TRBD2 (6 bases). The CDR3 has 15 amino acids. The germline V gene has CDR1 MNHEY and CDR2 SVGEGT. V was cut by 5 bases and J by 2 bases, with 14 bases left in between.